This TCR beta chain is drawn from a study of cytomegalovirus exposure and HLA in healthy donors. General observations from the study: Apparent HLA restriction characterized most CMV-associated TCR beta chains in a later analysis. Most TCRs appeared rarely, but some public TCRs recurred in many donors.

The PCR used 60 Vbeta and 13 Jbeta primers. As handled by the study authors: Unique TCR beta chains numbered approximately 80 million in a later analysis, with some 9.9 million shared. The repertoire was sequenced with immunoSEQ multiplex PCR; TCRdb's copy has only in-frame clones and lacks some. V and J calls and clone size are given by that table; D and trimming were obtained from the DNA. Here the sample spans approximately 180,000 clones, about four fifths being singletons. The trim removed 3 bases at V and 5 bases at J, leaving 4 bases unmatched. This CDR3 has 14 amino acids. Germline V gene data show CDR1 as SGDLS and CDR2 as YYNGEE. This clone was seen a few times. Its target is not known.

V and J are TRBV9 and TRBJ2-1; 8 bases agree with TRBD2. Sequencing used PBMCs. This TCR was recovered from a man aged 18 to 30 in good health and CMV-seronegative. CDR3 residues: CASSGRGADNEQFF. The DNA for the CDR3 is TGTGCCAGCAGCGGGCGGGGGGCCGACAATGAGCAGTTCTTC.